This TCR beta chain was sequenced during a study of cytomegalovirus exposure and HLA in healthy donors. Turning to the study itself: Both the 95 to 150 validation repertoires and the 500 to 700 first-cohort repertoires used the same platform, as reported by a later analysis. Findings and limits, study-wide: The CMV antigen specificity of a few CMV-associated chains was confirmed through in vitro analysis. The study recorded more than 150 TCR beta chains that were cytomegalovirus-associated.

Losses at the gene ends were 4 bases for V and 6 bases for J; bases not matched to a gene: 6. The length of the CDR3 is 14 residues. Germline V gene data show CDR1 as WSHSY and CDR2 as SAAADI. The repertoire was sequenced with immunoSEQ multiplex PCR; TCRdb's copy has only in-frame clones and lacks some. The data contain 100,000 or so clones, 86% of them singletons. To note about this clone: Its antigen is not known.

The donors were part of the validation cohort of more than 90 subjects. That cohort was separate from the first cohort, which comprised under 700 subjects. This chain uses TRBV10-2 with TRBJ2-1; 7 positions agree with TRBD2. The TCR sequence derives from a woman under 30 in good health and CMV-seropositive. Sequenced material: PBMCs. This CDR3 reads CASSASGATNEQFF. CDR3 in DNA: TGCGCCAGCAGTGCAAGCGGGGCTACCAATGAGCAGTTCTTC.